This TCR beta chain was sequenced for a study of shared clonotypes between healthy human individuals. Adults of Caucasian background living in Nashville, Tennessee made up all donors. The assay was immunoSEQ multiplex PCR, and TCRdb's table has in-frame clones only and misses some. The data contain about 2.4 million clones, 85% to 95% of them singletons. V was shortened by 0 bases and J by 9 bases, with 10 bases between the two germline ends. CDR1 and CDR2 from the germline V gene are SGHRS and YFSETQ. CDR3 size: 13 residues. The sequencing sample was made of naive CD4+ T cells sorted from blood. The subset is: CD45RA+ positively selected. The TCR was taken from a man younger than 35 in good health. The chain has TRBV5-1 and TRBJ1-5; D gene uncertain. The CDR3 reads CASSLAVEGPQHF. Written as DNA, the CDR3 is TGCGCCAGCAGCTTGGCTGTTGAGGGGCCCCAGCATTTT.